The rows below give T cell receptor beta chains drawn from one sample of a study of blood T cell repertoires in COVID-19. Sequencing used immunoSEQ multiplex PCR; TCRdb keeps in-frame clones, though not all of them. The sample contains approximately 240,000 clones, 86% of which appear only once. The sample was PBMCs or T cells enriched from blood (not recorded which). These receptors originate from a woman aged 45-59 years in a cohort exposed to, infected with or recovered from COVID-19 (not recorded which). CDR3s include the opening cysteine and the closing phenylalanine or tryptophan. The D gene is left open where the match is weak. For some rows the clone size is stated as once, few or many, or as a class when expanded; others skip it.

j_call clone_size v_call d_call cdr3_aa cdr3_nt
TRBJ2-5 - TRBV21-1 - CASSIWGDRPRETQYF TGTGCCAGCAGCATCTGGGGCGACAGGCCACGGGAGACCCAGTACTTC
TRBJ1-4 - TRBV19 - CASRQGYFATNEKLFF TGTGCCAGCCGGCAGGGTTATTTCGCAACTAATGAAAAACTGTTTTTT
TRBJ1-4 - TRBV5-1 - CASSRTADNEKLFF TGCGCCAGCAGCCGGACAGCCGATAATGAAAAACTGTTTTTT
TRBJ2-3 - TRBV5-4 TRBD2 CASSYGPGLAGGRDTQYF TGTGCCAGCAGCTACGGACCGGGACTAGCGGGGGGGCGTGATACGCAGTATTTT
TRBJ1-6 few TRBV19 TRBD1 CASSSQGAAASPLHF TGTGCCAGTAGCTCCCAGGGGGCGGCTGCTTCACCCCTCCACTTT
TRBJ1-1 - TRBV4-3 - CASSQDWASPRTEAFF TGCGCCAGCAGCCAAGATTGGGCCTCTCCGCGCACTGAAGCTTTCTTT
TRBJ1-4 - TRBV9 - CASSVAIGGTNEKLFF TGTGCCAGCAGCGTAGCGATCGGGGGGACTAATGAAAAACTGTTTTTT
TRBJ1-4 few TRBV28 - CASLSGVTNEKLFF TGTGCCAGCCTTAGCGGGGTAACTAATGAAAAACTGTTTTTT
TRBJ1-6 - TRBV21-1 - CASSAGGGQPNSPLHF TGTGCCAGCAGCGCCGGGGGGGGACAGCCTAATTCACCCCTCCACTTT
TRBJ1-5 - TRBV18 - CASSLGRSNQPQHF TGTGCCAGCTCACTGGGGAGAAGCAATCAGCCCCAGCATTTT
TRBJ2-7 - TRBV10-3 - CAIRAQSGEQYF TGTGCCATCAGAGCCCAGTCGGGAGAGCAGTACTTC
TRBJ1-3 - TRBV9 - CASSPRLVSGNTIYF TGTGCCAGCAGCCCGAGACTCGTTTCTGGAAACACCATATATTTT
TRBJ1-5 - TRBV4-1 TRBD1 CASSPLPIPGQFGVSNQPQHF TGCGCCAGCAGCCCACTACCTATTCCGGGACAGTTTGGGGTTAGCAATCAGCCCCAGCATTTT
TRBJ1-5 - TRBV27 TRBD1 CASKPGQGNQPQHF TGTGCCAGCAAACCGGGACAGGGTAATCAGCCCCAGCATTTT
TRBJ1-6 - TRBV30 - CAWSARQKYNSPLHF TGTGCCTGGAGCGCCAGACAGAAGTATAATTCACCCCTCCACTTT
TRBJ2-1 - TRBV9 - CASSSRVFYNEQFF TGTGCCAGCAGCTCCAGGGTTTTTTACAATGAGCAGTTCTTC
TRBJ1-2 - TRBV7-9 - CASSLGGVPGYTF TGTGCCAGCAGCTTAGGGGGAGTGCCTGGCTACACCTTC
TRBJ1-1 - TRBV9 - CASSRPGGVNTEAFF TGTGCCAGCAGCCGACCGGGGGGCGTGAACACTGAAGCTTTCTTT
TRBJ2-7 - TRBV20-1 - CSASSGYYEQYF TGCAGTGCTAGTAGCGGATACTACGAGCAGTACTTC
TRBJ1-2 - TRBV5-4 TRBD1 CASSFTGGVTVGYTF TGTGCCAGCAGCTTCACAGGGGGCGTCACTGTAGGCTACACCTTC
TRBJ1-2 - TRBV4-3 - CASSQAPGSYGYTF TGCGCCAGCAGCCAAGCCCCTGGCAGCTATGGCTACACCTTC
TRBJ2-1 once TRBV29-1 TRBD2 CSVEVGGTSLPEQFF TGCAGCGTTGAAGTGGGCGGGACTAGTCTACCTGAGCAGTTCTTC
TRBJ1-2 - TRBV9 - CASNGGDGYTF TGTGCCAGCAATGGGGGGGATGGCTACACCTTC
TRBJ2-2 - TRBV4-3 TRBD2 CASSQEGLAAGELFF TGCGCCAGCAGCCAAGAAGGACTAGCTGCCGGGGAGCTGTTTTTT
TRBJ1-2 - TRBV7-8 TRBD1 CASSPDRPHYGYTF TGTGCCAGCAGCCCGGACAGGCCCCACTATGGCTACACCTTC
TRBJ2-3 - TRBV29-1 TRBD2 CSVERGGPDTQYF TGCAGCGTTGAACGGGGGGGCCCAGATACGCAGTATTTT